Shown below are 9 T cell receptor beta chains from a single sample sequenced in a study of cytomegalovirus exposure and HLA in healthy donors. Vbeta (60) and Jbeta (13) primers were used in the PCR. Some clones are missing from TCRdb's copy, which holds only in-frame ones; the method was immunoSEQ multiplex PCR. The top ten hold 4.5% to 6% of the sample, which has about 240,000 clones, 82% seen once. The source material was PBMCs. The receptors were gathered from a woman between 40 and 50 years old in good health and CMV-seropositive.

This clone was observed a single time. V usage is TRBV7-2 and J usage is TRBJ2-1, with D maybe TRBD2 (7 bases). The CDR3 sequence is 16 residues long. Trimming pared 2 bases from V and 7 bases from J, leaving 18 bases between. Germline V gene lookup returns CDR1 SGHTA and CDR2 FQGNSA. In DNA form, the CDR3 reads TGTGCCAGCAGCTTACGAGGGGGGGGGCCGATTAATGAGCAGTTCTTC. Its translation is CASSLRGGGPINEQFF.

The rearrangement joins TRBV6-5 to TRBJ2-4; TRBD1 aligns across 7 bases. Germline V CDR1 and CDR2: MNHEY, SVGAGI. Trimming at V came to 6 bases and at J to 8 bases, leaving 10 bases not matched to a gene. This CDR3 contains 14 residues. This CDR3 is CASSPGTAPDIQYF. For the CDR3, the DNA is TGTGCCAGCAGCCCCGGGACAGCCCCGGACATTCAGTACTTC.

The chain links TRBV19 to TRBJ2-1; D is possibly TRBD2 (6 bases). Germline CDR1 and CDR2: LNHDA and SQIVND (reference sequence). V shed 10 bases and J shed 1 base, with 17 bases lying between them. The CDR3 has 15 amino acids. The CDR3 here is CATSRAGTSYNEQFF. DNA for the CDR3: TGTGCCACTAGCCGGGCCGGGACTTCCTACAATGAGCAGTTCTTC.

V gene TRBV30 combines with J gene TRBJ2-5; the D gene is possibly TRBD1 (5 bases). In germline, CDR1 is GTSNPN, CDR2 SVGIG (reference sequence). V shed 5 bases and J shed 4 bases, with 14 bases lying between them. The CDR3 extends over 13 amino acids. CDR3 in amino acids: CAWGTGGRETQYF. In DNA form, the CDR3 reads TGTGCCTGGGGTACAGGTGGGCGAGAGACCCAGTACTTC.

The rearrangement uses TRBV25-1 and TRBJ2-3; D is possibly TRBD2 (5 bases). Trimming pared 3 bases from V and 4 bases from J, leaving 8 bases between. Germline V lookup: CDR1 MGHDK, CDR2 SYGVNS. This CDR3 is 13 amino acids long. CDR3 in amino acids: CASSDKGADTQYF. The CDR3 DNA reads as TGTGCCAGCAGTGACAAGGGAGCAGATACGCAGTATTTT.

This chain links TRBV21-1 with TRBJ2-1; the table's D gene call, TRBD2, was not cross checked with the DNA. TRBV21-1 is shown as a pseudogene. CDR3 size: 18 residues. In nucleotides, the CDR3 is TGTGCCAGCAGCACCCCCGGCGTGGAGCTAGGCTCCTACAATGAGCAGTTCTTC. Translated: CASSTPGVELGSYNEQFF.

The V and J genes are TRBV30 and TRBJ2-7; 9 bases fit TRBD2. The CDR3 sequence is 14 residues long. Germline lookup yields CDR1 GTSNPN and CDR2 SVGIG (reference sequence). V lost 4 bases, J lost 7 bases, and 11 bases stayed unmatched. The CDR3 DNA reads as TGTGCCTGGAAAGCGGCGGGAGGGCCGTGGGAGCAGTACTTC. Its translation is CAWKAAGGPWEQYF. Drawing the rest from reference TRBV30 and TRBJ2-7, the complete variable domain is SQTIHQWPATLVQPVGSPLSLECTVEGTSNPNLYWYRQAAGRGLQLLFYSVGIGQISSEVPQNLSASRPQDRQFILSSKKLLLSDSGFYLCAWKAAGGPWEQYFGPGTRLTVT.

The gene calls are TRBV5-5 and TRBJ2-1; 13 bases are a match to TRBD2. This CDR3 has 15 residues. Germline values: CDR1 SGHKS, CDR2 YYEKEE (reference sequence). The V and J ends lost 4 bases and 10 bases, in that order; junction bases with no gene match: 8. The CDR3 is CASSRLAGGKSEQFF. DNA for the CDR3: TGTGCCAGCAGCAGACTAGCGGGAGGTAAATCCGAGCAGTTCTTC.

The CDR3 protein is CASSTLTDRSGYTF. For the CDR3, the DNA is TGTGCCAGCAGCACCCTGACAGATCGGTCTGGCTACACCTTC. The rearrangement links TRBV11-3 to TRBJ1-2; D is possibly TRBD1 (5 bases). The V and J ends lost 5 bases and 7 bases respectively, with 17 bases between them. Germline assignment: CDR1 SGHNT and CDR2 YENEEA. The CDR3 contains 14 residues.